This T cell receptor (beta chain) originates from a study of CD8 T cells in ankylosing spondylitis. The study, taken as a whole, reports: Reportedly, matched ankylosing spondylitis synovial fluid was significantly enriched for disease-linked clones. CD8+ disease-linked clones were present at relatively low frequencies in blood. Reactive arthritis synovial fluid and blood were previously reported to contain some motif variants.

CDR1 is MNHEY and CDR2 is SVGEGT in the germline V gene. The CDR3 runs 21 residues. With V trimmed by 4 bases and J by 0 bases, 20 bases remained unmatched. This clonotype was counted a few times. Its antigen is not identified. Each TCR beta library was made by quantitative 5'-RACE that incorporated molecular barcodes. Using its own MiXCR run on the 5' RACE reads, TCRdb lists one record per CDR3 protein. The top ten clones hold about 12% of a sample with 350,000 to 450,000 distinct CDR3 sequences, 20% of them seen once. Input material: blood, either unsorted or a sorted T cell fraction (not recorded which). The V call is TRBV6-2 or TRBV6-3, the J call TRBJ2-1; 8 bases align to TRBD2. This TCR was sampled from a male donor with ankylosing spondylitis or in good health (not recorded which). The CDR3 nucleotides read TGTGCCAGCAGTTCTAAGGGGAGTCTCGCGGGGGGCCCCGACTCCTACAATGAGCAGTTCTTC. Protein: CASSSKGSLAGGPDSYNEQFF.